The clone carrying this T cell receptor beta chain has more than one count but fewer than ten. Its antigen is unidentified. Template material for amplifying TCR beta CDR3 regions consisted of RNA transcripts. TCR CDR3 regions were first amplified by RT-PCR with HTBI primers. TCRdb ran MiXCR on the multiplex PCR reads and lists one entry per CDR3 protein. Here the sample spans about 680,000 distinct CDR3 sequences, approximately 40% being singletons. The data originate from a study of T cells in Graves' hyperthyroidism and ophthalmopathy. Study-level background: Initial diagnosis, before any treatment, was when peripheral blood was collected. Study findings and constraints: Median prediction lead before ophthalmopathy onset was 6.5 to 7 months with the model.

With a duration under 2 months, the hyperthyroidism was newly diagnosed in patients aged 18 to 65. Germline CDR1 reads MGHDK; CDR2 reads SYGVNS. This CDR3 contains 13 residues. V lost 8 bases, J lost 4 bases, and 4 bases stayed unmatched. This rearrangement joins TRBV25-1 to TRBJ1-1; 10 bases are a match to TRBD1. The sequenced material came from blood. The receptor's source is a woman aged 40 to 50 with Graves' hyperthyroidism. CDR3 nucleotide sequence: TGTGCCAGCCCTGGACAGGGGGTCACTGAAGCTTTCTTT. Its protein product is CASPGQGVTEAFF.